What follows describes a single T cell receptor beta chain. The data are from a study of T cell responses to AZD1222 COVID-19 vaccine. The protocol was immunoSEQ multiplex PCR, while the TCRdb copy is restricted to in-frame clones and leaves out a portion. Among tens of thousands of clones listed, over 90% were seen once. This TCR came from an adult in good health. This specimen was peripheral blood, taken on day 0 of AZD1222 vaccination.

The CDR3 DNA is TGTGCCAGTAGGAGGGGACTCATCTCCTACAATGAGCAGTTCTTC. It is translated as CASRRGLISYNEQFF. The chain has TRBV19 and TRBJ2-1; a weak D match, TRBD2 (6 bases). Trimming pared 6 bases from V and 0 bases from J, leaving 12 bases between. This CDR3 is built from 15 residues. Germline V gene data show CDR1 as LNHDA and CDR2 as SQIVND (reference sequence).